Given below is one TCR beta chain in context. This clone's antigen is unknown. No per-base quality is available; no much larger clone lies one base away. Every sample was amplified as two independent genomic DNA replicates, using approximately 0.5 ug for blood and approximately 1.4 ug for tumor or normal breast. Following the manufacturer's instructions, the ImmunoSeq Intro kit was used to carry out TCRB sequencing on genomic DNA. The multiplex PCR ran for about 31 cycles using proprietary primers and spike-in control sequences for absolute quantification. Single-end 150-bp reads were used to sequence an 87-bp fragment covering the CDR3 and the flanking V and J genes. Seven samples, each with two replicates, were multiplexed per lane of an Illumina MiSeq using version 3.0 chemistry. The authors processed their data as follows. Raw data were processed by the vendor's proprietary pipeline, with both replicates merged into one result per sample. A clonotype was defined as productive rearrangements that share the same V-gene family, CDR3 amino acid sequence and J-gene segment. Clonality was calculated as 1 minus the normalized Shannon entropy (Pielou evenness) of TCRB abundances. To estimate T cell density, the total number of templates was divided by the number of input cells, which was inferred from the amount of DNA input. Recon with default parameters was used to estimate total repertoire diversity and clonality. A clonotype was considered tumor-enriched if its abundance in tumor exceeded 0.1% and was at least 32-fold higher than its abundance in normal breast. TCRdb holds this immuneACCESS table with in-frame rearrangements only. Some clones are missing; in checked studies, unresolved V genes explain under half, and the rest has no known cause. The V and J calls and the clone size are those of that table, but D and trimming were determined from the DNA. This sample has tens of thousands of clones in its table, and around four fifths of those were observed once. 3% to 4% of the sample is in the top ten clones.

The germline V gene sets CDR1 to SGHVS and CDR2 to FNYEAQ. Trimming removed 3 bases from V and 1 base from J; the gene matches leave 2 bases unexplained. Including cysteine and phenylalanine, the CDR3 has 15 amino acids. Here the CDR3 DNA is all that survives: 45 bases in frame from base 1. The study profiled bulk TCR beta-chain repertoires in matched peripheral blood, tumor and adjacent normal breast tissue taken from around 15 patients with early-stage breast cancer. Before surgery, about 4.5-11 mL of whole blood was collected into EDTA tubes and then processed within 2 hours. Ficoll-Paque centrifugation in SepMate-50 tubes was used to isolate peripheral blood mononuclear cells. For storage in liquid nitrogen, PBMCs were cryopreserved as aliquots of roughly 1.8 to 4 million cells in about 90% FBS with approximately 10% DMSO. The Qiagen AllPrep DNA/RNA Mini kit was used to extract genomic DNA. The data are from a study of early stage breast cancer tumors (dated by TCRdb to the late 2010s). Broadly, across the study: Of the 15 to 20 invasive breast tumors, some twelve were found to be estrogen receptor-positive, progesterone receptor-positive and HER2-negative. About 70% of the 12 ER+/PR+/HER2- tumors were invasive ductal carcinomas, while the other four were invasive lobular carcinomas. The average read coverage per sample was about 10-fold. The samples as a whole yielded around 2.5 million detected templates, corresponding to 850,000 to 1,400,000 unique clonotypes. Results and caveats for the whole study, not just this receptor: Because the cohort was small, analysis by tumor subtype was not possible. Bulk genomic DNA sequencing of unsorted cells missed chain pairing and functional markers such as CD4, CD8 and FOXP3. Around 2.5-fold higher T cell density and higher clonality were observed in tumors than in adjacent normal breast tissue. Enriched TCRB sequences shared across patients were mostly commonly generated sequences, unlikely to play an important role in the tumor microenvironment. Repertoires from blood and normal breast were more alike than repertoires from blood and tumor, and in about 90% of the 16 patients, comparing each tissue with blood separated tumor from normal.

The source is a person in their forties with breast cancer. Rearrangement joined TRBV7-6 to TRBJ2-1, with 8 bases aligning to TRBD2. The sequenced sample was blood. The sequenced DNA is TGTGCCAGCAGCTTCCTAGCGGGTTCCTACAATGAGCAGTTCTTC. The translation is CASSFLAGSYNEQFF.